This TCR beta chain was sequenced in a study of blood T cell repertoires in COVID-19. Study as a whole: Material from acute and convalescent COVID-19 was sourced from the United States, Italy and Spain. T cells, B-cell-depleted T cells, or PBMCs supplied cDNA or gDNA.

Original processing notes: Reference gene primer amplification gave nucleated cell count estimates. Repertoires were generated with immunoSEQ multiplex PCR, while TCRdb's copy carries only in-frame clones and drops some. The DNA gave D and trimming, while V, J and clone size come from that table. The table has under 400,000 clones, about 87% seen once. Seattle researchers signed up patients amid active infection and tracked them longitudinally. The CDR3 runs to 14 residues. Per germline, CDR1 MNHNS and CDR2 SASEGT. V gave up 2 bases and J gave up 9 bases, with 11 bases separating them. The specimen was peripheral blood. The receptor's source is a woman aged 25 to 39 with COVID-19, enrolled during active disease. V and J are TRBV6-1 and TRBJ1-6, with a tentative D call TRBD1 (6 bases). The CDR3 reads CASSEQGLSSPLHF. CDR3 nucleotide sequence: TGTGCCAGCAGTGAACAGGGGTTGAGTTCACCCCTCCACTTT.